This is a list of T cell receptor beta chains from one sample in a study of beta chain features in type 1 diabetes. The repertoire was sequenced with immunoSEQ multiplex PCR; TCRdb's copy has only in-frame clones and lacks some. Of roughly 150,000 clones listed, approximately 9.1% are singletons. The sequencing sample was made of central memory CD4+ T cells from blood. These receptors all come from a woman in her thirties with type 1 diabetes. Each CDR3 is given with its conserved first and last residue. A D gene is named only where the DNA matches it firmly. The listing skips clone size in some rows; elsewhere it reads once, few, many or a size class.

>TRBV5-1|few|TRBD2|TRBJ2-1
CASSSASGSFGNEQFF
TGCGCCAGCAGCTCTGCTAGCGGGAGTTTTGGAAATGAGCAGTTCTTC
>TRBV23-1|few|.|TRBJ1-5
CASSQSPGGGRGNQPQHF
TGCGCCAGCAGTCAATCTCCGGGGGGGGGCAGAGGCAATCAGCCCCAGCATTTT
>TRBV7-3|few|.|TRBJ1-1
CASSASWTEKAFF
TGTGCCAGCAGCGCAAGCTGGACAGAAAAGGCTTTCTTT
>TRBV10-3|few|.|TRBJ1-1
CAIRGSQGNTEAFF
TGTGCCATCAGGGGGTCACAGGGGAACACTGAAGCTTTCTTT
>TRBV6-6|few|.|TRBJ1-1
CASSYQSEAFF
TGTGCCAGCAGTTACCAATCTGAAGCTTTCTTT
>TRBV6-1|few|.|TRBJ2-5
CASRFGGGETQYF
TGTGCCAGCAGATTCGGTGGGGGGGAGACCCAGTACTTC
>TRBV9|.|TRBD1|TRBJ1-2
CASSVSTGGNYGYTF
TGTGCCAGCAGCGTTTCGACAGGGGGAAACTATGGCTACACCTTC
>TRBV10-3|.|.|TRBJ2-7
CAISESPDPQYF
TGTGCCATCAGTGAGTCACCAGATCCTCAGTACTTC
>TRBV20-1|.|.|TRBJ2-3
CSAPRGDTQYF
TGCAGTGCCCCCCGGGGAGATACGCAGTATTTT
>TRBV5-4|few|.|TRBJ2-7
CASSSSGYEQYF
TGTGCCAGCAGCTCCTCCGGCTACGAGCAGTACTTC
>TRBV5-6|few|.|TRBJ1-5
CASSLGGGVSQPQHF
TGTGCCAGCAGCTTGGGGGGAGGTGTGAGTCAGCCCCAGCATTTT
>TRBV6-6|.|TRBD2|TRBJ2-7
CASSYSLAADYEQYF
TGTGCCAGCAGTTACTCACTAGCGGCTGACTACGAGCAGTACTTC